A selection of T cell receptor beta chains follows, all from one sample in a study of T cell repertoires in cytomegalovirus infection. These receptors' targets are unknown. TCRdb itself ran the reads through MiXCR, one entry per CDR3 protein. The sample contains approximately 1,000,000 distinct CDR3 sequences, less than 40% of which appear only once. The source material was cultured CD8+ T cells from PBMCs, sampled from culture after CMV antigen stimulation. The source of these receptors is a human donor in good health (CMV status not recorded). Some clones in this sample may be carry-over from other donors' samples. Both conserved end residues are part of each CDR3. The D gene is left open where the match is weak. For some rows the clone size is stated as once, few or many, or as a class when expanded; others skip it.

13,TRBV10-3,.,.,TRBJ1-2,TGTGCCATCAGCCCCGGGGCATTTCGGGGCTACACCTTC,CAISPGAFRGYTF
15,TRBV6-8,.,.,TRBJ1-1,TGTGCCGGCAGTCTCCCTGGAGGGTCTCACACTGAAGCTTTCTTT,CAGSLPGGSHTEAFF
16,TRBV19,.,.,TRBJ2-1,TGTGCCAGTAAGTTAGTGGGGGGAAGCTCCTACAATGAGCAGTTCTTC,CASKLVGGSSYNEQFF
17,TRBV12-3/TRBV12-4,.,.,TRBJ2-7,TGTGCCAGCAGTTTAGATCTGAGGGGCCCTGGGATGTACGAGCAGTACTTC,CASSLDLRGPGMYEQYF
14,TRBV7-9,.,few,TRBJ1-2,TGTGCCAGCAGCCCGGGGACGGCAGACTATGGCTACACCTTC,CASSPGTADYGYTF
15,TRBV27,TRBD1,.,TRBJ1-2,TGTGCCAGCAGTTCTGGACAGGCCCCCATCTATGGCTACACCTTC,CASSSGQAPIYGYTF
15,TRBV7-8,TRBD1,many,TRBJ2-7,TGTGCCAGCAGCCCCGGGACAGGGGTCTCCTACGAGCAGTACTTC,CASSPGTGVSYEQYF
13,TRBV7-2,TRBD1,.,TRBJ2-7,TGTGTCAGCAGCCCGGGGACAGGGCCCGAGCAGTACTTC,CVSSPGTGPEQYF
15,TRBV12-3/TRBV12-4,.,few,TRBJ1-5,TGTGCCAGCAGTTGGGGGGTGGATTTAAATCAGCCCCAGCATTTT,CASSWGVDLNQPQHF
14,TRBV7-6,.,few,TRBJ2-1,TGTGCCAGCAGCCATCGGGGGCTCTTCAATGAGCAGTTCTTC,CASSHRGLFNEQFF
12,TRBV7-9,.,.,TRBJ2-5,TGTGCCAGCAGCTGGGATAGCGCGACCCAGTACTTC,CASSWDSATQYF
18,TRBV5-6,.,few,TRBJ2-5,TGTGCCAGCAGCCCACAGGGGAGCGGGCCTCCGTACCAAGAGACCCAGTACTTC,CASSPQGSGPPYQETQYF
13,TRBV27,.,.,TRBJ1-2,TGTGCCAGCAGTTTAGGGTCCCGTAGGGGCTACACCTTC,CASSLGSRRGYTF
16,TRBV19,.,.,TRBJ1-5,TGTGCCACAAGTATGGTATTTCAGGCTAACAATCAGCCCCAGCATTTT,CATSMVFQANNQPQHF
12,TRBV7-6,.,.,TRBJ1-2,TGTGCCAGCAGCTCAACCAGGGATGGCTACATCTTC,CASSSTRDGYIF
14,TRBV6-5,.,.,TRBJ1-1,TGTGCCAGCAGTTACATCGGGGAGAGCACTGAAGCTTTCTTT,CASSYIGESTEAFF
13,TRBV29-1,TRBD2,once,TRBJ2-1,TGCAGTCTGGGGGGAGGGTTGCACAATGAGCAGTTCTTC,CSLGGGLHNEQFF
15,TRBV19,.,.,TRBJ2-1,TGTGCCAGTAGTCCCAGGGGCCCCAGCTACAATGAGCAGTTCTTC,CASSPRGPSYNEQFF
14,TRBV12-3/TRBV12-4,.,.,TRBJ2-2,TGTGCCAGCACCCCCCCCCCGAACACCGGGGAGCTGTTTTTT,CASTPPPNTGELFF
14,TRBV19,.,.,TRBJ2-3,TGTGCCAGTAGTATGGCCCCCGCCGCGGGACTCCGGTATTTT,CASSMAPAAGLRYF
15,TRBV12-3/TRBV12-4,TRBD1,few,TRBJ1-1,TGTGCCAGCAGTTCTCGGACAGGCGGGAACACTGAAGCTTTCTTT,CASSSRTGGNTEAFF
12,TRBV27,.,few,TRBJ1-3,TGTGCCAGCATCTCACAAGGAAACACCATATATTTT,CASISQGNTIYF
15,TRBV7-2,TRBD1,many,TRBJ2-2,TGTGCCAGCAGGTACCGGACAGGGCCCACCGGGGAGCTGTTTTTT,CASRYRTGPTGELFF
15,TRBV10-3,.,.,TRBJ2-3,TGTGCCACAGCCACAGGCCTGGGCTACACAGATACGCAGTATTTT,CATATGLGYTDTQYF
15,TRBV24-1,.,few,TRBJ2-1,TGTGCCACCAGTGATTTGAGGCAGGATGACAATGAGCAGTTCTTC,CATSDLRQDDNEQFF
16,TRBV12-3/TRBV12-4,TRBD1,many,TRBJ1-2,TGTGCCAGCAGCACCGTCACAGGGGGCCCACCCTATGGCTACACCTTC,CASSTVTGGPPYGYTF
16,TRBV24-1,.,few,TRBJ2-1,TGTGCCACCAGTGATCACTTATCCAGCTCCTACAATGAGCAGTTCTTC,CATSDHLSSSYNEQFF
13,TRBV2,TRBD1,.,TRBJ1-2,TGTGCCAGCTTTGAGGGGGCTATTTATGGCTACACCTTC,CASFEGAIYGYTF
15,TRBV27,.,few,TRBJ2-3,TGTGCCAGCAGTAAGCAGGATCCAGTCACAGATACGCAGTATTTT,CASSKQDPVTDTQYF
22,TRBV11-3,.,many,TRBJ2-1,TGTGCCAGCAGCCACGGTATTATCCGGACAGGGAACTCGGTAGCGGGATACAATGAGCAGTTCTTC,CASSHGIIRTGNSVAGYNEQFF
15,TRBV7-2,.,many,TRBJ2-7,TGTGCCAGCAGCCAGAGGAGGGACAACTACTACGAGCAGTACTTC,CASSQRRDNYYEQYF
14,TRBV29-1,TRBD1,.,TRBJ2-1,TGCAGCGTTGCCCGACAGGGAAATTACAATGAGCAGTTCTTC,CSVARQGNYNEQFF
16,TRBV12-3/TRBV12-4,.,few,TRBJ2-2,TGTGCCAGCATCCCAACCGGGACGATTAACACCGGGGAGCTGTTTTTT,CASIPTGTINTGELFF
14,TRBV7-8,.,.,TRBJ1-4,TGTGCCAGCAGCCATCAAGGGCTTAATGAAAAACTGTTTTTT,CASSHQGLNEKLFF
18,TRBV6-1,TRBD2,.,TRBJ2-3,TGTGCCAGCAGTTCCGCCGGGACTAGCGGGGGGTACACAGATACGCAGTATTTT,CASSSAGTSGGYTDTQYF
15,TRBV12-3/TRBV12-4,TRBD1,many,TRBJ1-1,TGTGCCAGCAGTCTGTCAGGGGGCGCGGGCACTGAAGCTTTCTTT,CASSLSGGAGTEAFF
14,TRBV7-2,.,.,TRBJ1-1,TGTGCCAGCAACTTAAACTCGGATGGCACTGAAGCTTTCTTT,CASNLNSDGTEAFF
18,TRBV28,TRBD2,.,TRBJ2-3,TGTGCCAGCACTCCACTAGCGGGGGGGCCTTATGAGACAGATACGCAGTATTTT,CASTPLAGGPYETDTQYF
19,TRBV2,.,.,TRBJ1-4,TGTGCCAGCAGCCAAAGGGGATCCCTCCAGGGTGGCTGGGATGAAAAACTGTTTTTT,CASSQRGSLQGGWDEKLFF
16,TRBV12-3/TRBV12-4,.,.,TRBJ1-2,TGTGCCAGCAGTCACCTTACGCATCCCGCTAACTATGGCTACACCTTC,CASSHLTHPANYGYTF
15,TRBV4-2,.,.,TRBJ2-7,TGTGCCAGCAGCCAAGAGTGGCAGGGGTCCTACGAGCAGTACTTC,CASSQEWQGSYEQYF